The 16 T cell receptor beta chains below all came from one sample that was sequenced in a study of blood T cell repertoires in COVID-19. Only in-frame clones appear in the TCRdb table, and some are missing; sequencing was by immunoSEQ multiplex PCR. The sample records fewer than 70,000 clones, around 84% being singletons. Sample: peripheral blood. The receptors here all came from a human donor in a cohort sampled during active COVID-19.

The V call is TRBV6-5, the J call TRBJ2-2; TRBD1 matches 8 bases. Trimming cost V 6 bases and J 6 bases; bases outside gene matches: 6. CDR3 size: 14 residues. CDR1 is MNHEY, CDR2 SVGAGI, per germline. The CDR3 sequence: CASRGTGGAGELFF. CDR3 nucleotides: TGTGCCAGCAGGGGGACAGGTGGGGCCGGGGAGCTGTTTTTT.

This rearrangement joins TRBV27 to TRBJ1-1; D perhaps matches TRBD1 (5 bases). The CDR3 is 14 residues long. Germline V gene data show CDR1 as MNHEY and CDR2 as SMNVEV (reference sequence). V was clipped by 4 bases and J by 3 bases, with 12 bases between them. The CDR3 loop reads CASSSKDTYTEAFF. The CDR3 DNA is TGTGCCAGCAGTTCTAAGGACACCTACACTGAAGCTTTCTTT.

The genes are TRBV5-4 and TRBJ2-5; 12 bases align to TRBD2. J was trimmed by 5 bases and V by 0 bases; bases with no gene match: 14. The CDR3 covers 19 residues. Germline V gene sequence: CDR1 SGHNT, CDR2 YYREEE (reference sequence). DNA for the CDR3: TGTGCCAGCAGCTTGGAAACCCTAGCGGGAGGGCCAAGTGTCGAGACCCAGTACTTC. It specifies CASSLETLAGGPSVETQYF.

The chain has TRBV5-1 and TRBJ1-1, with TRBD1 identical over 7 bases. Trimming took 5 bases from V and 7 from J; bases not matched to a gene: 14. CDR3 length equals 15 residues. Germline CDR1 is SGHRS and CDR2 is YFSETQ. The CDR3 DNA reads as TGCGCCAGCAGGGATCAAACAGGGGTGGGAGGTGAAGCTTTCTTT. Amino acids: CASRDQTGVGGEAFF.

This clone was picked up one time. The genes are TRBV7-2 and TRBJ2-3, with a possible D match to TRBD1 (5 bases). Germline CDR1 SGHTA, CDR2 FQGNSA. The CDR3 length is 15 residues. V was pared by 1 base and J by 3 bases, with 11 bases between. The CDR3 region is CASSLDGRATDTQYF. Written as DNA, the CDR3 is TGTGCCAGCAGCTTAGATGGCAGGGCTACAGATACGCAGTATTTT.

This chain uses TRBV7-9 with TRBJ1-1; D remains ambiguous. CDR1 and CDR2 (germline): SEHNR, FQNEAQ (reference sequence). The ends were cut back, 5 bases at V and 1 base at J, with 14 bases in the middle. The CDR3 extends over 15 amino acids. The CDR3 DNA is TGTGCCAGCAGCCCCTCACGGGCGGGGAACACTGAAGCTTTCTTT. It yields the protein CASSPSRAGNTEAFF. Full variable domain (outside the CDR3, taken from reference TRBV7-9 and TRBJ1-1): DTGVSQNPRHKITKRGQNVTFRCDPISEHNRLYWYRQTLGQGPEFLTYFQNEAQLEKSRLLSDRFSAERPKGSFSTLEIQRTEQGDSAMYLCASSPSRAGNTEAFFGQGTRLTVV.

This chain uses TRBV3-1 (or the pseudogene TRBV3-2) with TRBJ1-3, with 8 nucleotides matching TRBD1. The CDR3 has 15 amino acids. Losses at the gene ends were 4 bases for V and 10 bases for J; bases not matched to a gene: 12. The V gene's germline CDR1 is LGHDT and CDR2 YNNKEL (reference sequence). Written as DNA, the CDR3 is TGTGCCAGCAGCCTCGGGACAGGCCAGGGGCGAACCATATATTTT. Translating gives CASSLGTGQGRTIYF.

This chain joins TRBV5-8 and TRBJ2-7; maybe TRBD2 (5 bases). The CDR3 loop spans 13 amino acids. Germline-derived CDR1 and CDR2 are SGHTS and YDEGEE. V dropped 3 bases and J dropped 2 bases, with 9 bases sitting between them. CDR3 sequence: CASSSERAYEQYF. The CDR3 DNA sequence: TGTGCCAGCAGCTCGGAGAGGGCCTACGAGCAGTACTTC.

This clone was observed a single time. The V call is TRBV4-3, the J call TRBJ2-1; 11 bases line up with TRBD2. Germline V lookup: CDR1 LGHNA, CDR2 YSLEER. Trimming at V came to 6 bases and at J to 6 bases, leaving 7 bases not matched to a gene. The CDR3 has 15 residues. The CDR3 sequence: CASSPGLAVINEQFF. Written as DNA, the CDR3 is TGCGCCAGCAGTCCGGGACTAGCGGTTATCAATGAGCAGTTCTTC.

The rearrangement uses TRBV30 and TRBJ2-5; 15 bases agree with TRBD2. With V trimmed by 3 bases and J by 5 bases, 19 bases remained unmatched. In germline, CDR1 is GTSNPN, CDR2 SVGIG (reference sequence). CDR3 length: 20 amino acids. CDR3 region: CAWRTAFGLAGGPMGETQYF. In DNA form, the CDR3 reads TGTGCCTGGAGGACCGCCTTCGGACTAGCGGGAGGGCCGATGGGGGAGACCCAGTACTTC.

J is TRBJ1-2 and V is TRBV19; 9 bases line up with TRBD1. This CDR3 is built from 16 residues. Losses at the gene ends were 9 bases for V and 6 bases for J; bases not matched to a gene: 17. In germline, CDR1 is LNHDA, CDR2 SQIVND (reference sequence). The CDR3 DNA follows: TGTGCCAGCCGCCTTCTGGCCGGGACAGGGAACCATGGCTACACCTTC. It specifies CASRLLAGTGNHGYTF.

The V gene is TRBV30, the J gene TRBJ1-2, with 7 bases that match TRBD1. The V segment lost 5 bases and the J segment 3 bases; nucleotides outside the gene matches: 3. The CDR3 covers 12 residues. CDR1 and CDR2 from the germline V gene are GTSNPN and SVGIG (reference sequence). DNA for the CDR3: TGTGCCTGGGGTCAGGGGGACTATGGCTACACCTTC. Translated: CAWGQGDYGYTF.

The rearrangement joins TRBV29-1 to TRBJ2-7; 9 nucleotides align to TRBD1. V gave up 1 base and J gave up 2 bases; unmatched junction bases: 9. This CDR3 is built from 16 residues. Looked up from germline, CDR1 is SQVTM and CDR2 is ANQGSEA. The CDR3 nucleotides read TGCAGCGTTGAAGGAGGAATGGGGACAGGGACCTACGAGCAGTACTTC. Protein sequence: CSVEGGMGTGTYEQYF.

The rearrangement joins TRBV9 to TRBJ2-2; TRBD2 agrees at 11 bases. In germline, CDR1 is SGDLS, CDR2 YYNGEE. V was pared by 0 bases and J by 4 bases, with 11 bases of the junction left unmatched. This CDR3 is 19 amino acids long. The CDR3 region has the DNA TGTGCCAGCAGCGTAGGATCTAGCGGGGGGCCCCGTAGCACCGGGGAGCTGTTTTTT. This codes for CASSVGSSGGPRSTGELFF.

This chain links TRBV6-2 or TRBV6-3 with TRBJ1-5; the D gene is possibly TRBD1 (6 bases). CDR1 MNHEY and CDR2 SVGEGT come from the germline V gene. V lost 2 bases to trimming and J lost 6 bases, with 8 bases between them. CDR3 length equals 13 residues. The CDR3 is CASSYQGSQPQHF. The CDR3 nucleotides are TGTGCCAGCAGTTACCAGGGGAGTCAGCCCCAGCATTTT.

This rearrangement joins TRBV7-9 to TRBJ1-5; TRBD1 aligns across 7 bases. Trimming at V came to 2 bases and at J to 4 bases, leaving 2 bases not matched to a gene. This CDR3 comprises 14 residues. Germline V lookup: CDR1 SEHNR, CDR2 FQNEAQ (reference sequence). The CDR3 region has the DNA TGTGCCAGCAGCTTACGGACAGGTAATCAGCCCCAGCATTTT. Amino acids: CASSLRTGNQPQHF.